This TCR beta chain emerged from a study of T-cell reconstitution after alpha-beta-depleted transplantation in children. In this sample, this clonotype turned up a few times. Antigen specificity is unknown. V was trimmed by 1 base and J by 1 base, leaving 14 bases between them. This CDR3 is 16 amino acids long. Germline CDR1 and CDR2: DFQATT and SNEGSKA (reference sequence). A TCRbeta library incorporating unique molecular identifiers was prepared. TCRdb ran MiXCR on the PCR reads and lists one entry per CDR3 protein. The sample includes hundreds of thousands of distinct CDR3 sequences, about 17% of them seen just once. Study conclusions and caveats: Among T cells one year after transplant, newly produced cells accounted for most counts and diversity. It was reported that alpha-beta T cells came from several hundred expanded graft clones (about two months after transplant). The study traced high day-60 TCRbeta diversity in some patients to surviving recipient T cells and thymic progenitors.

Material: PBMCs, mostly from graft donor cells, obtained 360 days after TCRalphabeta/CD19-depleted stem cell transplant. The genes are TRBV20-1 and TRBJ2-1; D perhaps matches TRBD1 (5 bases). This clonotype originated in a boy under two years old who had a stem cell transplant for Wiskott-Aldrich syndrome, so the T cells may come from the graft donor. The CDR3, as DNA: TGCAGTGCTAGAGTCTCCAGGGTCTTGTCCTACAATGAGCAGTTCTTC. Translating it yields CSARVSRVLSYNEQFF.